The 7 T cell receptor beta chains below come from one sample, sequenced in a study of cytomegalovirus exposure and HLA in healthy donors. Amplification used 60 Vbeta primers and 13 Jbeta primers. Assay: immunoSEQ multiplex PCR; the TCRdb copy retains only in-frame clones and omits some. The table shows 65,000 to 100,000 clones, with 75% to 80% occurring only once. The specimen was PBMCs. These receptors originate from a female donor in good health and CMV-seronegative.

This chain joins TRBV6-6 and TRBJ1-2; 10 positions agree with TRBD1. This CDR3 spans 13 amino acids. Germline CDR1 MNHNY, CDR2 SVGAGI (reference sequence). J gave up 8 bases and V 10 bases, and 10 bases lay outside the gene matches. CDR3 nucleotides: TGTGCCACCTCGAGACAGGGGGCGAGGGGCTACACCTTC. This encodes CATSRQGARGYTF.

DNA of the CDR3: TGTGCCAGCAGCATTTGGACTAGCGGGTGGACCCAGTACTTC. Translation: CASSIWTSGWTQYF. This rearrangement joins TRBV11-1 to TRBJ2-5; 11 bases line up with TRBD2. Germline lookup yields CDR1 SGHAT and CDR2 FQDESV (reference sequence). This CDR3 has 14 amino acids. Germline trimming cut 5 bases from V and 7 bases from J; bases unmatched to any gene: 6.

The chain combines TRBV19 with TRBJ2-7; 7 nucleotides align to TRBD1. The V segment lost 6 bases and the J segment 4 bases; nucleotides outside the gene matches: 9. CDR1 and CDR2 from the germline V gene are LNHDA and SQIVND (reference sequence). The CDR3 runs to 14 residues. CDR3 nucleotide sequence: TGTGCCAGTAGCATCGGGACAGAGGAGTACGAGCAGTACTTC. Encoded protein: CASSIGTEEYEQYF.

The chain carries TRBV6-5 and TRBJ2-5, with a weak D call TRBD1 (5 bases). The J call may be incorrect, as the DNA end agrees better with TRBJ2-7. CDR3 size: 15 residues. Germline CDR1 and CDR2: MNHEY and SVGAGI. CDR3 in DNA: TGTGCCAGCAGTTACGGGGCAGGTTTCTCCTACGAGCAGTACTTC. This translates into CASSYGAGFSYEQYF.

This sequence joins TRBV4-1 and TRBJ2-4; the match to TRBD2 covers 9 bases. This CDR3 region has 15 residues. Germline V gene data show CDR1 as MGHRA and CDR2 as YSYEKL. V was clipped by 4 bases and J by 4 bases; unmatched bases: 5. In DNA, the CDR3 is TGCGCCAGCAGCCCACGACTAGCGGAAAAAAACATTCAGTACTTC. It codes for CASSPRLAEKNIQYF.

This rearrangement joins TRBV25-1 to TRBJ2-7; TRBD1 might be the D (5 bases). Trimming left V 6 bases short and J 2 bases short, with 8 bases between. Germline CDR1 MGHDK, CDR2 SYGVNS. This CDR3 is 12 amino acids long. The CDR3 protein is CASRGVTYEQYF. The CDR3 DNA reads as TGTGCCAGCAGAGGGGTGACCTACGAGCAGTACTTC.

This clone has a handful of counts. This chain links TRBV6-4 with TRBJ2-4, with D possibly matching TRBD2 (5 bases). CDR1 and CDR2 from the germline V gene are MRHNA and SNTAGT. V was shortened by 3 bases and J by 1 base, with 13 bases between the two germline ends. The CDR3 is made up of 16 amino acids. CDR3 in DNA: TGTGCCAGCAGTGAGGACCCTAGCCCCGCCAAAAACATTCAGTACTTC. Its protein is CASSEDPSPAKNIQYF.